The present T cell receptor beta chain was sequenced within a study of cytomegalovirus exposure and HLA in healthy donors. Study-wide context: The 90 to 150 validation repertoires used the same platform as the roughly 670 first-cohort repertoires, a later analysis reported.

Measured with immunoSEQ multiplex PCR; TCRdb has only the in-frame clones, and not every one. The sample holds some 350,000 clones, about 90% seen once. Separation from the approximately 690-subject first cohort characterized the 120-subject validation cohort, to which the donors belonged. Study conclusions and caveats: Diagnosis of cytomegalovirus status made by the classifier reportedly showed high specificity and sensitivity.

On this clone itself: What it recognizes is unknown.

CDR1 and CDR2 (germline): LNHDA, SQIVND (reference sequence). V was cut by 6 bases and J by 0 bases, with 12 bases left in between. This CDR3 is built from 16 residues. Sequencing was performed on PBMCs. This TCR came from a woman aged 25-40 years in good health and CMV-seropositive. The chain has TRBV19 and TRBJ2-6; D unclear. CDR3: CASSPGRNSGANVLTF. CDR3 in DNA: TGTGCCAGTAGCCCAGGACGGAACTCTGGGGCCAACGTCCTGACTTTC.